The following is a TCR beta chain sequence with its context. Its antigen remains unidentified. V was pared by 0 bases and J by 7 bases, with 11 bases between. Germline CDR1 reads SGHRS; CDR2 reads YFSETQ. The CDR3 extends over 13 amino acids. Clones were read by immunoSEQ multiplex PCR, and TCRdb kept only the in-frame ones, dropping some. Here the sample spans more than 70,000 clones, 90% being singletons. This entry belongs to a study of T cell responses to AZD1222 COVID-19 vaccine. Study-wide points: White British people made up most donors, females outnumbered males, and clonal diversity was possibly underestimated.

The chain links TRBV5-1 to TRBJ2-7, with TRBD1 as a possible D gene (5 bases). The clonotype comes from an adult who received the AZD1222 COVID-19 vaccine. The sequences come from peripheral blood, collected 28 days after the second AZD1222 dose. The CDR3 coding sequence is TGCGCCAGCAGCTTGGAGGGGCTGAGGGAGCAGTACTTC. This sequence encodes CASSLEGLREQYF. The whole variable domain, remainder taken from reference TRBV5-1 and TRBJ2-7, is KAGVTQTPRYLIKTRGQQVTLSCSPISGHRSVSWYQQTPGQGLQFLFEYFSETQRNKGNFPGRFSGRQFSNSRSEMNVSTLELGDSALYLCASSLEGLREQYFGPGTRLTVT.